The present TCR beta chain was sequenced within a study of identical twins. Study-wide results and caveats: The more abundant beta clonotypes in cord blood had fewer insertions, and memory repertoires did not show this.

V was pared by 4 bases and J by 0 bases, with 4 bases of the junction left unmatched. CDR3 length: 15 residues. Germline values: CDR1 MNHEY, CDR2 SMNVEV (reference sequence). With regard to this clonotype: Its specificity is not known.

TCRdb recomputed calls from the 5' RACE reads with MiXCR, one row per CDR3 protein. The sample yields some 500,000 distinct CDR3 sequences, 13% to 15% seen once. These records were also assigned to another study, of yellow fever vaccine responses in identical twins.

The sequenced sample consisted of CD4+ T cells sorted from blood. The V gene is TRBV27, the J gene TRBJ2-3, with 7 positions matching TRBD2. This TCR derives from a woman under 30 in good health. CDR3 DNA sequence: TGTGCCAGCAGTTCCAGACTAGCTAGCACAGATACGCAGTATTTT. Protein: CASSSRLASTDTQYF.